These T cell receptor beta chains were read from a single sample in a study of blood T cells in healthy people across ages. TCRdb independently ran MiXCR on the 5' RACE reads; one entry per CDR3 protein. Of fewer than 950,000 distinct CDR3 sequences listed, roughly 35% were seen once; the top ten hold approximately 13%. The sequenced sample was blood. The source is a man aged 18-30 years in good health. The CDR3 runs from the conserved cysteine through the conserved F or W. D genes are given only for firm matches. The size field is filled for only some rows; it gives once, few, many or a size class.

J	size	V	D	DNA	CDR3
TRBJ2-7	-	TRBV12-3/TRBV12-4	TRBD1	TGTGCCAGCAGTTTTATGGGACAGGGGTGGAATGAGCAGTACTTC	CASSFMGQGWNEQYF
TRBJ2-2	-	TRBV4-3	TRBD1	TGCGCCAGCAGCCAGACCACAGGGGTCGGGGAGCTGTTTTTT	CASSQTTGVGELFF
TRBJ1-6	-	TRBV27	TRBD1	TGTGCCAGCAGTTTAACCGGGACAGGTGTCTCACCCCTCCACTTT	CASSLTGTGVSPLHF
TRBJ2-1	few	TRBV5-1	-	TGCGCCAGCAGCTTGCTGCAGAGCTCCTACAATGAGCAGTTCTTC	CASSLLQSSYNEQFF
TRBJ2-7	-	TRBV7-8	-	TGTGCCAGCAGCCCACGAATGGACAGAGCCTCCTACGAGCAGTACTTC	CASSPRMDRASYEQYF
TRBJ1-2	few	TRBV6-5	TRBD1	TGTGCCAGCAGTTCCCCGACAGGGATTAATGGCTACACCTTC	CASSSPTGINGYTF
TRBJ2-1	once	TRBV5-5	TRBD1	TGTGCCAACAGCTCGTACCGGGACAGGGCGAACAATGAGCAGTTCTTC	CANSSYRDRANNEQFF
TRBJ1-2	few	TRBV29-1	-	TGCAGCGTTAGGGCAGAACGTAACTATGGCTACACCTTC	CSVRAERNYGYTF
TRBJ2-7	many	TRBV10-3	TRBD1	TGTGCCATCAGTCTGGACAGGGGGCTCTACGAGCAGTACTTC	CAISLDRGLYEQYF
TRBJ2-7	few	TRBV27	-	TGTGCCAGCAGTCCGACAGTCCTCTTAGGCGAGCAGTACTTC	CASSPTVLLGEQYF
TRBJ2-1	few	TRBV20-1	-	TGCAGTGCTAGGGAGGCCCCTCCCCACTCCTACAATGAGCAGTTCTTC	CSAREAPPHSYNEQFF
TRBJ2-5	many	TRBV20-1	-	TGCAGTGCTAGAGTTGGGCTGCAAGAGACCCAGTACTTC	CSARVGLQETQYF
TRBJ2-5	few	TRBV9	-	TGTGCCAGCAGCGTAGGGGTTATCCAAGAGACCCAGTACTTC	CASSVGVIQETQYF
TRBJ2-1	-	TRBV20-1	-	TGCAGTGCCCAGACAGGTGGAGTCGACAATGAGCAGTTCTTC	CSAQTGGVDNEQFF
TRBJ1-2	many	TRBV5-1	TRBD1	TGCGCCAGCAGCTCAAACCCGGGACAGCGCACGGCTGGCTACACCTTC	CASSSNPGQRTAGYTF
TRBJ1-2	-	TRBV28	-	TGTGCCATCAGTGACACGTCCTATGGCTACACCTTC	CAISDTSYGYTF
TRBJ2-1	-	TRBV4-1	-	TGCGCCAGCAGCAAGGACGTCATCCACACCGGCGTTACAGTTGAGCAGTTCTTC	CASSKDVIHTGVTVEQFF
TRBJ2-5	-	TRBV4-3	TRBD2	TGCGCCAGCAGCCAAGTCGGCCTAGCGGGGGGGCGGTATGAGCAGTACTTC	CASSQVGLAGGRYEQYF
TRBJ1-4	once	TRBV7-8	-	TGTGCCGGCAGCTTCGACAGTTCCAATGAAAAACTGTTTTTT	CAGSFDSSNEKLFF
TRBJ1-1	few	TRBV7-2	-	TGTGCCAGCAGCTTCACAGGGATGGAGAACACTGAAGCTTTCTTT	CASSFTGMENTEAFF
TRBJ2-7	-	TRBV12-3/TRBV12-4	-	TGTGCCAGCACCCTAGGGGGGGCCGGGGGCGAGCAGTACTTC	CASTLGGAGGEQYF
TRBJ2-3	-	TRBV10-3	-	TGTGTCAGCACCTTAGCGGAGAACACAGATACGCAGTATTTT	CVSTLAENTDTQYF
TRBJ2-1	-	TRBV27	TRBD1	TGTGCCAGCAGTTTATCAGGGACAGGGATACAAGAGACCCAGTTCTTC	CASSLSGTGIQETQFF
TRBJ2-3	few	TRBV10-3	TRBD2	TGTGCCAGCGCAGGAATAGCGGGGGGATACACAGATACGCAGTATTTT	CASAGIAGGYTDTQYF
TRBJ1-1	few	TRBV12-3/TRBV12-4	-	TGTGCCAGCATTTTCGGCAATTTGAACACTGAAGCTTTCTTT	CASIFGNLNTEAFF
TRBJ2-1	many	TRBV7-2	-	TGTGCGTTAGGGGACGCCCAGCCTTACAATGAGCAGTTCTTC	CALGDAQPYNEQFF
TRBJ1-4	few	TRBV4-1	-	TGCGCCAGCAGCCAAGAATGGGGGGCCTCTAATGAAAAACTGTTTTTT	CASSQEWGASNEKLFF
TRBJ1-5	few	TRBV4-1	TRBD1	TGCGCCAGCAGCCAAGACCTCGGGACAGGTAGCCCTCGGCAGCCCCAGCATTTT	CASSQDLGTGSPRQPQHF
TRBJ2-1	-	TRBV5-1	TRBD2	TGCGCCAGCATCTTGTCCCTAGCGGGAGGGCCGGAGTTCTTC	CASILSLAGGPEFF
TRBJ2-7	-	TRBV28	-	TGTGCCAGCAGTTTAGGCTCCTCCAATAGGGGCTACGAGCAGTACTTC	CASSLGSSNRGYEQYF
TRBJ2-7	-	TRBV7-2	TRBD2	TGTGCCAGCAGCGTAGGTGGGGGGGTGAATGAGCAGTACTTC	CASSVGGGVNEQYF
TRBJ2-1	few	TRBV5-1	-	TGCGCCAGCAGCTTGGTTAAACAGGAACCTTACAATGAGCAGTTCTTC	CASSLVKQEPYNEQFF
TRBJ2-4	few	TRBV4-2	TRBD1	TGTGCCAGCAGCCAAGATCAAGGGGGCTTCGCGCAAAACATTCAGTACTTC	CASSQDQGGFAQNIQYF
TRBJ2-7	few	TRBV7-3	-	TGTGCCAGCAGCTCGGGTGTCTCCTACGAGCAGTACTTC	CASSSGVSYEQYF
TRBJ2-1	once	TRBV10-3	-	TGTGCCATCCTACGAGGAGGGGACCCTGACTACAATGAGCAGTTCTTC	CAILRGGDPDYNEQFF
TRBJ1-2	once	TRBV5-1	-	TGCGCCAGCAGCTTGGAGACACCTAACTATGGCTACACCTTC	CASSLETPNYGYTF
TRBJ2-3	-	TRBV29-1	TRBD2	TGCAGCGTAGATAGCGGGACCCTCACAGATACGCAGTATTTT	CSVDSGTLTDTQYF
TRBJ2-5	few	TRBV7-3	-	TGTGCCAGCAGCACCTCGGGTGGAGAGACCCAGTACTTC	CASSTSGGETQYF
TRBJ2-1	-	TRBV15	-	TGTGCCACCAGCAGAGATACAGGGCCTGGGGATGAGCAGTTCTTC	CATSRDTGPGDEQFF
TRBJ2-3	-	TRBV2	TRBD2	TGTGCCACCAATGAGCGGGGGCCAGATACGCAGTATTTT	CATNERGPDTQYF
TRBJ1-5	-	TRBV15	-	TGTGCCACCAGCAGAGGAATCGGGGTGGAGCCCCAGCATTTT	CATSRGIGVEPQHF
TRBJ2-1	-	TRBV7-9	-	TGTGCCAGCAGCTCTCAAACCGGGGCACACTACAATGAGCAGTTCTTC	CASSSQTGAHYNEQFF
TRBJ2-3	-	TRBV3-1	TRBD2	TGTGCCAGCAGCGTATCGACTAGCGGCACAGATACGCAGTATTTT	CASSVSTSGTDTQYF
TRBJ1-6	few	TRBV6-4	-	TGTGCCAGCAGTCCTCTTATCGGTTCACCCCTCCACTTT	CASSPLIGSPLHF
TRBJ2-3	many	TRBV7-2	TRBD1	TGTGCCAGCAGCCGCGACAGGGGGGAAATAGATACGCAGTATTTT	CASSRDRGEIDTQYF
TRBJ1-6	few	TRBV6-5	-	TGTGCCAGCAGATACACAGGGTCGTCCTATAATTCACCCCTCCACTTT	CASRYTGSSYNSPLHF
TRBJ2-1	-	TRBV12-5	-	TGTGCTAGTGGTTTTGGGGAATCCTACAATGAGCGGTTCTTC	CASGFGESYNERFF
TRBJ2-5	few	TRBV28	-	TGTGCCAGCAGTGTACAGGGCTTGGAGACCCAGTACTTC	CASSVQGLETQYF
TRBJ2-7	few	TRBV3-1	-	TGTGCCAGCAGCCAACCGGATGCTTCCTACGAGCAGTACTTC	CASSQPDASYEQYF
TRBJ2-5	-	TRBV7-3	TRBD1	TGTGCCAGCAGCCAACAGGGGAACCCCCAAGAGACCCAGTACTTC	CASSQQGNPQETQYF
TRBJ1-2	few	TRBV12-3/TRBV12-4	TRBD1	TGTGCCAGTTACAGGGGCACCACCTATGGCTACACCTTC	CASYRGTTYGYTF
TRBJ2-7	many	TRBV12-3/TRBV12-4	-	TGTGCCAGCAGTTTGCCGGGAAGCTCCTACGAGCAGTACTTC	CASSLPGSSYEQYF
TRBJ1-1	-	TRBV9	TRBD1	TGTGCCAGCAGCGTAGAAGGGACAGTGGGAATGAACACTGAAGCTTTCTTT	CASSVEGTVGMNTEAFF
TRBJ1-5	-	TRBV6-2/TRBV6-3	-	TGTGCCAGCAGGGACGGGGTCAATCAGCCCCAGCATTTT	CASRDGVNQPQHF
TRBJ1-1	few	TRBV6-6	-	TGTGCCAGCAGTTTACCGGGACCAAAGAACACTGAAGCTTTCTTT	CASSLPGPKNTEAFF
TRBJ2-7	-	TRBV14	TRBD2	TGTGCCAGCAGCTGGACTAGCACCGAGCAGTACTTC	CASSWTSTEQYF
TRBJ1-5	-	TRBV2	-	TGTGCCAGCAGTGGTCCAGGAGGGGGCAATCAGCCCCAGCATTTT	CASSGPGGGNQPQHF